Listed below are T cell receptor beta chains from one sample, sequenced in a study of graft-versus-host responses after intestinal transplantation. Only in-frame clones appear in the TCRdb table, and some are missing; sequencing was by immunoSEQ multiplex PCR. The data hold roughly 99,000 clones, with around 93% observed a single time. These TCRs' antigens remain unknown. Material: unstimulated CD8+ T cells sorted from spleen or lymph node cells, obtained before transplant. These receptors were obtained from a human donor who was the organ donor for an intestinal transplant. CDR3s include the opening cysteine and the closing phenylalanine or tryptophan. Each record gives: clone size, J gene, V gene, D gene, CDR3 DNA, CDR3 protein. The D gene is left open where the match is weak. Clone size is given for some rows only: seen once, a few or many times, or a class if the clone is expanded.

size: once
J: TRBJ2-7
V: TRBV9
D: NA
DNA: TGTGCCAGCAGCCCCCGTCAGGTAGAACCCTACGAGCAGTACTTC
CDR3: CASSPRQVEPYEQYF

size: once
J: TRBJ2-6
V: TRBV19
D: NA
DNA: TGTGCCAGTAGTTTTACAGGGCCCGAGTCTGGGGCCAACGTCCTGACTTTC
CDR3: CASSFTGPESGANVLTF

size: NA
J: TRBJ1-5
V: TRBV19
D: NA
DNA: TGTGCCAGTAGTATTAGTGGTGGGCCAGGGCCCCAGCATTTT
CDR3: CASSISGGPGPQHF

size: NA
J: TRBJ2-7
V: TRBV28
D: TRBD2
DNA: TGTGCCAGCAGTCAGCAGACTAGCATCAAATCCTACGAGCAGTACTTC
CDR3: CASSQQTSIKSYEQYF

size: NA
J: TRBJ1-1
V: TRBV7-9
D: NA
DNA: TGTGCCAGCAGCTCCTCCCCAGGCGAAGCTTTCTTT
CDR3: CASSSSPGEAFF

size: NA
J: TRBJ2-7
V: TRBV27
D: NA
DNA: TGTGCCAGCAGCCCGGGACACCGACAAAACTACGAGCAGTACTTC
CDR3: CASSPGHRQNYEQYF

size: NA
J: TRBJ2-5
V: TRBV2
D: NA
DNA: TGTGCCAGCGATCCGCAGGAGACCCAGTACTTC
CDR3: CASDPQETQYF

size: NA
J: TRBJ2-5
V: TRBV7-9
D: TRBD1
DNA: TGTGCCAGCAGCCAGTACAGGGGTCAAGAGACCCAGTACTTC
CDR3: CASSQYRGQETQYF

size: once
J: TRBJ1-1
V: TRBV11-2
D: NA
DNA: TGTGCCAGCAGCTCAACAGGGTTGGACACTGAAGCTTTCTTT
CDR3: CASSSTGLDTEAFF

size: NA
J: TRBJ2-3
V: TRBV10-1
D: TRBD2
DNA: TGCGCCAGCAGTGATGGGCTAGCGGGGGCCACAGATACGCAGTATTTT
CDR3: CASSDGLAGATDTQYF